This TCR beta chain came from a study of cytomegalovirus exposure and HLA in healthy donors. Background on the study: HLA-typed donors contributed some 85 million unique TCRs, which were held in an early data release. Assignment to the Caucasian-associated ancestry cluster applied to around four fifths of the roughly 400 genotyped donors.

PCR was performed using 60 Vbeta and 13 Jbeta primers. TCRdb's copy holds only in-frame clones and misses some; the assay was immunoSEQ multiplex PCR. The top ten clones hold 5% to 6% of a sample with 7,000 or so clones, around 53% of them seen once. Study results and caveats: The likely explanation for a cluster of highly shared sequence variants was sequencing artifact.

The V gene's germline CDR1 is MRHNA and CDR2 SNTAGT. With 0 bases removed from V and 4 bases from J, the gap between germline ends came to 9 bases. CDR3 length equals 14 residues. This clone was observed a few times. Its antigen is unknown. This sample also contains other DNA sequences that code for the same CDR3. The genes are TRBV6-4 and TRBJ1-1, with unresolved D. Sequencing used PBMCs. This TCR came from a man between 25 and 39 years old in good health and CMV-seropositive. The CDR3 DNA follows: TGTGCCAGCAGTGACTCGTCCCGAGGCACTGAAGCTTTCTTT. Protein sequence: CASSDSSRGTEAFF.